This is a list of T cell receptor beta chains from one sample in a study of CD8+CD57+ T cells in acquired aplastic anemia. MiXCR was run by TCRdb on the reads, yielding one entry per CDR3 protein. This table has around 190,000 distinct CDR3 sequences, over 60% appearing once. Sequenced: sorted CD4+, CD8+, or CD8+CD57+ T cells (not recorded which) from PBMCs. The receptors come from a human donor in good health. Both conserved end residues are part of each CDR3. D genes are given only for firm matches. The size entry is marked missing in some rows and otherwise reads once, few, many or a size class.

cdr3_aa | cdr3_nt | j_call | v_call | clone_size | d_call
CSAPGGGGRDEQYF | TGCAGTGCCCCTGGGGGGGGGGGACGGGACGAGCAGTACTTC | TRBJ2-7 | TRBV20-1 | NA | TRBD2
CASSPIQDSYEQYF | TGTGCCAGCAGCCCCATACAGGACTCCTACGAGCAGTACTTC | TRBJ2-7 | TRBV7-2 | NA | NA
CASSQLPSASYEQYF | TGTGCCAGCAGCCAACTTCCCAGCGCCTCCTACGAGCAGTACTTC | TRBJ2-7 | TRBV14 | once | NA
CASSIGDRGQGNTIYF | TGTGCCAGTAGTATAGGCGACAGGGGGCAAGGAAACACCATATATTTT | TRBJ1-3 | TRBV19 | NA | TRBD1
CASSFARGSYEQYF | TGTGCCAGCAGCTTCGCTAGGGGTTCCTACGAGCAGTACTTC | TRBJ2-7 | TRBV5-8 | many | NA
CASSLRQGGFALAEAFF | TGTGCCAGCAGCTTACGACAGGGTGGGTTTGCGCTCGCTGAAGCTTTCTTT | TRBJ1-1 | TRBV3-1 | NA | TRBD1
CASSLSARVSGNNEQFF | TGTGCCAGCAGCTTATCCGCCAGGGTGAGCGGAAACAATGAGCAGTTCTTC | TRBJ2-1 | TRBV11-3 | once | NA
CASSLSAVYGYTF | TGTGCCAGCAGTTTGTCGGCGGTCTATGGCTACACCTTC | TRBJ1-2 | TRBV12-3/TRBV12-4 | NA | NA
CSANNRDSSFYGYTF | TGCAGTGCGAACAACCGGGACAGTAGCTTCTATGGCTACACCTTC | TRBJ1-2 | TRBV20-1 | NA | TRBD1
CAISEPQNTEAFF | TGTGCCATCAGTGAGCCCCAGAACACTGAAGCTTTCTTT | TRBJ1-1 | TRBV10-3 | NA | NA
CAIKGDRGNYGYTF | TGTGCCATCAAAGGCGACAGGGGCAACTATGGCTACACCTTC | TRBJ1-2 | TRBV10-3 | few | TRBD1
CASSEGEFWELFF | TGTGCCAGCAGCGAGGGAGAGTTTTGGGAGCTGTTTTTT | TRBJ2-2 | TRBV11-2 | many | NA
CASSLLGTVNNEQFF | TGTGCCAGCAGCTTATTGGGGACAGTTAACAATGAGCAGTTCTTC | TRBJ2-1 | TRBV7-3 | NA | TRBD1
CASSSLGYQETQYF | TGTGCCAGCAGCAGCTTAGGGTACCAAGAGACCCAGTACTTC | TRBJ2-5 | TRBV7-6 | many | NA
CASSLEEGRLDTQYF | TGTGCCAGCAGCTTAGAGGAGGGGCGGTTAGATACGCAGTATTTT | TRBJ2-3 | TRBV7-2 | many | NA
CSVGVRGVFEQYF | TGCAGCGTTGGTGTTCGAGGGGTTTTTGAGCAGTATTTT | TRBJ2-3 | TRBV29-1 | NA | NA
CASSLKDGAKETQYF | TGTGCCAGCAGCTTGAAGGACGGCGCGAAAGAGACCCAGTACTTC | TRBJ2-5 | TRBV6-1 | many | NA
CSASRAGTRNSPLHF | TGCAGTGCTAGTCGAGCCGGGACAAGGAATTCACCCCTCCACTTT | TRBJ1-6 | TRBV20-1 | NA | NA
CASSSEGGYTEAFF | TGTGCCAGCAGCTCAGAGGGGGGATACACTGAAGCTTTCTTT | TRBJ1-1 | TRBV7-2 | NA | NA
CAITTSGGQTYEQYF | TGTGCCATAACGACTAGCGGGGGACAAACCTACGAGCAGTACTTC | TRBJ2-7 | TRBV10-3 | NA | TRBD2
CSARFPGYNSPLHF | TGCAGTGCTAGATTTCCGGGGTACAATTCGCCCCTCCACTTT | TRBJ1-6 | TRBV20-1 | NA | NA
CASSPTGFSYNEQFF | TGTGCCAGCAGCCCAACAGGGTTTTCGTACAATGAGCAGTTCTTC | TRBJ2-1 | TRBV7-3 | NA | NA
CASSFAGVETQYF | TGTGCCAGCAGCTTTGCAGGGGTGGAGACCCAGTACTTC | TRBJ2-5 | TRBV7-9 | few | NA
CASSYLSGYTF | TGTGCCAGCAGCTACCTGAGCGGCTACACCTTC | TRBJ1-2 | TRBV9 | NA | NA
CASRGRRAAGGRTDTQYF | TGCGCCAGCAGGGGACGACGGGCGGCGGGGGGCCGCACAGATACGCAGTATTTT | TRBJ2-3 | TRBV10-2 | NA | TRBD2
CASKFTGGPDTEAFF | TGTGCCAGCAAATTTACAGGCGGACCGGACACTGAAGCTTTCTTT | TRBJ1-1 | TRBV2 | few | NA
CASSYGRSYNSPLHF | TGTGCCAGCAGCTACGGGCGCTCCTATAATTCACCCCTCCACTTT | TRBJ1-6 | TRBV7-3 | few | NA
CATSRGTVEAFF | TGTGCCACCAGCAGGGGGACAGTCGAAGCTTTCTTT | TRBJ1-1 | TRBV15 | many | TRBD1
CSGRRGETQYF | TGCAGTGGTCGGAGGGGAGAGACCCAGTACTTC | TRBJ2-5 | TRBV20-1 | NA | NA
CATSSGGRSGNTIYF | TGTGCCACCAGCAGCGGTGGGCGCTCTGGAAACACCATATATTTT | TRBJ1-3 | TRBV15 | NA | NA
CASSPQFGQPQHF | TGTGCTAGCAGCCCCCAATTCGGCCAGCCCCAGCATTTT | TRBJ1-5 | TRBV7-7 | NA | NA
CASSPTPGGGTGELFF | TGTGCCAGCAGCCCGACCCCGGGGGGAGGAACCGGGGAGCTGTTTTTT | TRBJ2-2 | TRBV7-3 | many | TRBD2
CSATRGGGKDTEAFF | TGCAGTGCTACCCGGGGAGGGGGCAAGGACACTGAAGCTTTCTTT | TRBJ1-1 | TRBV20-1 | NA | TRBD1
CSARGTNVLTF | TGCAGTGCTAGAGGGACCAACGTCCTGACTTTC | TRBJ2-6 | TRBV20-1 | NA | NA
CASSLGPNTEAIF | TGTGCCAGCAGCTTGGGGCCGAACACGGAAGCTATCTTT | TRBJ1-1 | TRBV7-8 | NA | NA
CASSMRQTVEAFF | TGTGCCAGTAGTATGAGACAGACCGTTGAAGCTTTCTTT | TRBJ1-1 | TRBV19 | NA | NA
CASSLGTYGYTF | TGTGCCAGCAGCTTGGGGACCTATGGCTACACCTTC | TRBJ1-2 | TRBV5-5 | few | NA
CATSRYQGEGEQYF | TGTGCCACCAGCAGATACCAGGGGGAGGGTGAGCAGTACTTC | TRBJ2-7 | TRBV15 | NA | NA
CASSQVGYNQPQHF | TGTGCCAGCAGCCAAGTGGGGTATAATCAGCCCCAGCATTTT | TRBJ1-5 | TRBV4-2 | few | NA
CASSIDLQGHEQYF | TGTGCCAGTAGTATTGACCTACAGGGCCACGAGCAGTACTTC | TRBJ2-7 | TRBV19 | NA | NA
CASSEGLLSYEQYF | TGCGCCAGCAGTGAAGGACTCCTCTCCTACGAGCAGTACTTC | TRBJ2-7 | TRBV2 | few | NA
CAIAALGSGVDKQYF | TGTGCCATCGCGGCATTGGGGTCGGGGGTTGACAAGCAGTACTTC | TRBJ2-7 | TRBV10-3 | NA | NA
CSVDQLAGESEAFF | TGCAGCGTTGATCAATTGGCCGGGGAATCTGAAGCTTTCTTT | TRBJ1-1 | TRBV29-1 | many | NA
CASSPWSGSDEQYF | TGTGCCAGTAGTCCTTGGTCAGGGTCGGACGAGCAGTACTTC | TRBJ2-7 | TRBV19 | NA | NA
CSTGEVSDTQFF | TGCAGTACCGGAGAGGTGTCAGATACGCAGTTCTTC | TRBJ2-1 | TRBV20-1 | NA | NA
CASSYWDRVSPLHF | TGTGCCAGCAGTTATTGGGACAGGGTTTCACCCCTCCACTTT | TRBJ1-6 | TRBV6-5 | NA | TRBD1
CASSFGTGWSNSPLHF | TGTGCCAGCAGCTTCGGGACAGGGTGGTCAAATTCACCCCTCCACTTT | TRBJ1-6 | TRBV4-2 | NA | TRBD1
CASSLATGTASGNTIYF | TGTGCCAGCAGCTTAGCCACCGGGACAGCCTCTGGAAACACCATATATTTT | TRBJ1-3 | TRBV7-2 | many | TRBD1
CASSEGTSGGADTQYF | TGTGCCAGCAGTGAAGGGACTAGCGGGGGGGCAGATACGCAGTATTTT | TRBJ2-3 | TRBV6-1 | NA | TRBD2
CSLRLPPDTQYF | TGCAGCCTGCGGCTCCCCCCAGATACGCAGTATTTT | TRBJ2-3 | TRBV29-1 | NA | NA
CASSSLSLGGEKLFF | TGTGCCAGCAGTTCTTTGAGCCTGGGAGGGGAAAAACTGTTTTTT | TRBJ1-4 | TRBV27 | few | NA
CASSVDGTTNEKLFF | TGTGCCAGCAGCGTAGACGGAACAACTAATGAAAAACTGTTTTTT | TRBJ1-4 | TRBV9 | NA | NA
CASSLPLGTGDGGEQFF | TGTGCCAGCAGCTTACCTCTCGGGACAGGGGATGGGGGTGAGCAGTTCTTC | TRBJ2-1 | TRBV7-3 | NA | TRBD1
CASSLPPAGYNEQFF | TGTGCCAGCAGCTTACCCCCGGCGGGTTACAATGAGCAGTTCTTC | TRBJ2-1 | TRBV7-2 | NA | NA
CASSGAGDLGNSPLHF | TGTGCCAGCAGCGGGGCAGGGGATTTGGGTAATTCACCCCTCCACTTT | TRBJ1-6 | TRBV13 | many | NA